The rows below give T cell receptor beta chains drawn from one sample of a study of T cells in Graves' hyperthyroidism and ophthalmopathy. MiXCR, run by TCRdb on the multiplex PCR reads, gives a single entry per CDR3 protein. Of under 300,000 distinct CDR3 sequences in the sample, roughly 15% were seen once. The sample taken for sequencing was blood. Every receptor here comes from a woman aged 25 to 39 with Graves' hyperthyroidism that later progressed to Graves' ophthalmopathy. Each CDR3 is given without its conserved first and last residue. Where a row states a size, it is once, few, many or the class of an expanded clone; other rows omit it.

v_call	clone_size	j_call	cdr3_aa
TRBV6-1	few	TRBJ2-7	ASSEGVSASYEQY
TRBV12-3/TRBV12-4	many	TRBJ2-3	ASSQLSQSTDTQY
TRBV10-3	many	TRBJ1-1	AISETGIIEAF
TRBV28	many	TRBJ2-7	ASSLGVGIIDEQY
TRBV3-1	many	TRBJ2-2	ASSKKDRGSPNTGELF
TRBV11-2	NA	TRBJ2-2	ASSLGARVTPDTGELF
TRBV5-4	NA	TRBJ1-4	ASSFETGLNEKLF
TRBV20-1	many	TRBJ1-5	SANDRDMGNQPQH
TRBV4-2	NA	TRBJ2-7	ASKPGQGLGEQY
TRBV11-3	many	TRBJ1-1	ASSLVGEGPAF
TRBV24-1	many	TRBJ2-5	ATSDPVDGKAAGTQY
TRBV7-8	NA	TRBJ1-1	ASSLAQAGTTEAF
TRBV7-9	NA	TRBJ2-3	ASNRRGSHTDTQY
TRBV27	many	TRBJ1-5	ASGWDQPQH